The 8 T cell receptor beta chains in this list originate from one sample, sequenced in a study of blood T cell repertoires in COVID-19. Sequencing was performed with immunoSEQ multiplex PCR; in TCRdb, only in-frame clones are kept and a portion is missing. The sample includes around 320,000 clones, 85% to 90% of them seen just once. The specimen was PBMCs or T cells enriched from blood (not recorded which). These receptors originate from a woman between 50 and 59 years old who had been exposed to COVID-19.

The V gene is TRBV11-2, the J gene TRBJ2-5; 9 bases match TRBD2. Germline V gives CDR1 SGHAT, CDR2 FQNNGV. This CDR3 is 15 amino acids long. With V trimmed by 10 bases and J by 3 bases, 12 bases remained unmatched. The CDR3 reads CATRAAGGTKETQYF. DNA of the CDR3: TGTGCCACTAGGGCAGCGGGGGGAACAAAAGAGACCCAGTACTTC.

The chain carries TRBV19 and TRBJ1-5; 8 bases fit TRBD1. The CDR3 is made up of 15 amino acids. CDR1 LNHDA and CDR2 SQIVND come from the germline V gene (reference sequence). Trimming removed 6 bases from V and 5 bases from J; junction bases left unmatched: 9. The CDR3 DNA sequence: TGTGCCAGTAGCTTATTGACAGGGGCATATCAGCCCCAGCATTTT. Translating gives CASSLLTGAYQPQHF.

The chain links TRBV27 to TRBJ1-6, with D possibly TRBD1 on 5 matching bases. Germline CDR1 is MNHEY and CDR2 is SMNVEV (reference sequence). This CDR3 region has 15 residues. V was clipped by 4 bases and J by 14 bases, with 21 bases between them. CDR3 in amino acids: CASSSPGQGRVALHF. The CDR3 region has the DNA TGTGCCAGCAGTTCCCCGGGCCAGGGCCGGGTAGCCCTCCACTTT.

There are a few counts of this clone. This chain uses TRBV30 with TRBJ1-6; 7 bases agree with TRBD1. From germline, CDR1 is GTSNPN and CDR2 SVGIG (reference sequence). The CDR3 length is 16 residues. The V gene end was trimmed by 1 base and the J gene end by 7 bases; junction bases not matched to a gene: 10. The CDR3 spells CAWSGPTGTANSPLHF. CDR3 nucleotide sequence: TGTGCCTGGAGTGGACCTACCGGGACAGCCAATTCACCCCTCCACTTT. Together with reference TRBV30 and TRBJ1-6, the CDR3 gives the full variable domain: SQTIHQWPATLVQPVGSPLSLECTVEGTSNPNLYWYRQAAGRGLQLLFYSVGIGQISSEVPQNLSASRPQDRQFILSSKKLLLSDSGFYLCAWSGPTGTANSPLHFGNGTRLTVT.

The chain is built from TRBV21-1 and TRBJ2-5; whether TRBD1, the table's D call, matches the DNA was not checked. TRBV21-1 is listed as a pseudogene. CDR3 length equals 17 residues. The CDR3 coding sequence is TGTGCCAAATGCTACAGTCAGGTGGGACAGGGCAGGGAGACCCAGTACTTC. Protein: CAKCYSQVGQGRETQYF.

The V gene is TRBV21-1, the J gene TRBJ1-1; TRBD1 was called by the table and not checked on the DNA. TRBV21-1 is described as a pseudogene. This CDR3 region has 15 residues. CDR3 residues: CASSPSQGALTEAFF. As DNA, the CDR3 is TGTGCCAGCAGCCCATCGCAGGGGGCGCTGACTGAAGCTTTCTTT.

This clone has a handful of counts. The chain employs TRBV5-1 and TRBJ1-2, with 7 bases aligning to TRBD1. Trimming removed 4 bases from V and 6 bases from J; junction bases left unmatched: 9. The CDR3 is 14 amino acids. Germline loops: CDR1 SGHRS, CDR2 YFSETQ. The CDR3 spells CASSHRQGRDGYTF. The CDR3 coding sequence is TGCGCCAGCAGCCATAGACAGGGTCGCGATGGCTACACCTTC.

The V gene is TRBV7-2, the J gene TRBJ2-1; 8 bases map to TRBD1. Germline values: CDR1 SGHTA, CDR2 FQGNSA. The length of the CDR3 is 14 residues. V lost 7 bases to trimming and J lost 4 bases; unmatched junction nucleotides: 6. The CDR3 DNA sequence: TGTGCCAGCATCACGGACAGGGCTTACAATGAGCAGTTCTTC. This gives the protein CASITDRAYNEQFF.